This entry lists 23 T cell receptor beta chains sequenced from one sample in a study of blood T cell repertoires in COVID-19 (dated by TCRdb to 2018 to 2021). Library preparation employed the immunoSEQ multiplex PCR assay. As stored in TCRdb, this immuneACCESS dataset retains in-frame rearrangements with V and J assigned. A fraction of the clones does not appear; measured against another copy, unresolved V genes explain less than half of the discrepancy, and the remainder lacks a known reason. In all, the sample holds about 170,000 clones, and around 93% of those were seen once. The ten largest clones take up about 4.8% of the sample. Input material: peripheral blood. These receptors all stem from a man aged 25 to 40 with COVID-19, enrolled during active disease.

This clone was detected once. The genes are TRBV25-1 and TRBJ1-5; perhaps TRBD1 as D (5 bases). V gave up 2 bases and J gave up 4 bases, with 6 bases separating them. This CDR3 region has 13 residues. Germline assignment: CDR1 MGHDK and CDR2 SYGVNS. As DNA, the CDR3 is TGTGCCAGCAGTGAACGGGGGAATCAGCCCCAGCATTTT. It specifies CASSERGNQPQHF.

The chain combines TRBV11-1 with TRBJ2-1; 7 positions agree with TRBD1. This CDR3 comprises 16 residues. The V segment lost 3 bases and the J segment 4 bases; nucleotides outside the gene matches: 9. Germline CDR1 is SGHAT and CDR2 is FQDESV (reference sequence). The CDR3 DNA reads as TGTGCCAGCAGCTTTATGCAGGGGGTTATATACAATGAGCAGTTCTTC. Residues: CASSFMQGVIYNEQFF.

V is TRBV7-3 and J is TRBJ1-1, with 7 bases matching TRBD1. Germline V CDR1 and CDR2: SGHTA, FQGTGA. The trim removed 6 bases at V and 11 bases at J, leaving 15 bases unmatched. The CDR3 is 14 amino acids. Here the CDR3 reads CASRSAGTVGEAFF. CDR3 DNA sequence: TGTGCCAGCAGATCCGCTGGGACAGTCGGCGAGGCTTTCTTT.

The gene calls are TRBV28 and TRBJ2-3; the D gene is possibly TRBD2 (5 bases). V was pared by 8 bases and J by 6 bases, with 12 bases between. This CDR3 has 12 amino acids. Germline V gene lookup returns CDR1 MDHEN and CDR2 SYDVKM. The CDR3 reads CASLSRGDTQYF. The CDR3 region has the DNA TGTGCCAGCCTCAGTCGGGGTGATACGCAGTATTTT.

The rearrangement links TRBV6-5 to TRBJ1-3, with 7 bases aligning to TRBD1. Unmatched junction bases numbered 3, after V lost 0 bases and J lost 4 bases. The CDR3 spans 15 residues. CDR1 is MNHEY, CDR2 SVGAGI, per germline. CDR3 in amino acids: CASSYSQGGGNTIYF. For the CDR3, the DNA is TGTGCCAGCAGTTACTCCCAGGGGGGAGGAAACACCATATATTTT.

The chain joins TRBV13 to TRBJ2-7; 8 nucleotides match TRBD1. Germline trimming cut 3 bases from V and 5 bases from J; bases unmatched to any gene: 12. The germline V gene has CDR1 PRHDT and CDR2 FYEKMQ (reference sequence). The CDR3 runs to 16 residues. CDR3 loop: CASSFSSGGVFHEQYF. CDR3 coding DNA: TGTGCCAGCAGCTTCAGCTCAGGGGGCGTATTCCACGAGCAGTACTTC.

The table lists this clone with a few counts. The chain combines TRBV18 with TRBJ2-3; tentatively, D is TRBD1 (6 bases). Trimming cost V 0 bases and J 2 bases, with 15 bases left between them. This CDR3 spans 17 amino acids. Germline V gives CDR1 KGHSH, CDR2 LQKENI. The CDR3 DNA sequence: TGTGCCAGCTCACCACCGATTGGACAGTGGGACACAGATACGCAGTATTTT. This encodes CASSPPIGQWDTDTQYF.

The chain is built from TRBV5-4 and TRBJ1-6; TRBD1 aligns across 8 bases. V shed 2 bases and J 7 bases; nucleotides not matched to a gene: 14. Germline V gene sequence: CDR1 SGHNT, CDR2 YYREEE (reference sequence). The CDR3 extends over 18 amino acids. The CDR3 nucleotides are TGTGCCAGCAGCTTAGACTCACTCGGAAGGACAGGGAATTCACCCCTCCACTTT. The encoded protein is CASSLDSLGRTGNSPLHF.

This clone was found once. DNA for the CDR3: TGTGCCAGTAGTGAACAGGGTGCGAGGCAGCCCCAGCATTTT. Its protein product is CASSEQGARQPQHF. The chain uses TRBV19 and TRBJ1-5; tentative D call: TRBD1 (6 bases). The length of the CDR3 is 14 residues. Germline CDR1 reads LNHDA; CDR2 reads SQIVND (reference sequence). Trimming cost V 5 bases and J 7 bases, with 15 bases left between them.

The chain combines TRBV7-9 with TRBJ2-3, with 12 bases aligning to TRBD2. The CDR3 totals 18 residues. The trim removed 3 bases at V and 0 bases at J, leaving 7 bases unmatched. From germline, CDR1 is SEHNR and CDR2 FQNEAQ (reference sequence). CDR3 in DNA: TGTGCCAGCAGCTTGTCACTAGCGGGGGGTTTTAGCACAGATACGCAGTATTTT. Protein sequence: CASSLSLAGGFSTDTQYF.

The rearrangement uses TRBV7-2 and TRBJ1-4; possible D gene TRBD1, 6 bases. From germline, CDR1 is SGHTA and CDR2 FQGNSA. V was shortened by 0 bases and J by 10 bases, with 18 bases between the two germline ends. The CDR3 totals 16 residues. DNA for the CDR3: TGTGCCAGCAGCTTAGCGGAGACAGGAGCGATCGGAAAACTGTTTTTT. Amino acid sequence: CASSLAETGAIGKLFF.

J is TRBJ1-3 and V is TRBV11-1; D is uncertain. Germline CDR1 reads SGHAT; CDR2 reads FQDESV (reference sequence). The V and J ends lost 3 bases and 2 bases respectively, with 5 bases between them. The CDR3 extends over 13 amino acids. The CDR3 is CASSLSTGNTIYF. CDR3 sequence (DNA): TGTGCCAGCAGCTTGTCAACTGGAAACACCATATATTTT.

The CDR3 spells CASSVNNRPEQFF. The CDR3 DNA reads TGTGCCAGCAGCGTAAATAACAGGCCCGAGCAGTTCTTC. The chain uses TRBV9 and TRBJ2-1, with D maybe TRBD1 (5 bases). The CDR3 contains 13 residues. The germline V gene encodes CDR1 SGDLS and CDR2 YYNGEE. V lost 1 base and J 10 bases, leaving 12 bases between the germline ends. Using reference TRBV9 and TRBJ2-1 for the parts outside the CDR3, the full variable domain is DSGVTQTPKHLITATGQRVTLRCSPRSGDLSVYWYQQSLDQGLQFLIQYYNGEERAKGNILERFSAQQFPDLHSELNLSSLELGDSALYFCASSVNNRPEQFFGPGTRLTVL.

This chain joins TRBV6-5 and TRBJ2-3; no reliable D call. Germline-derived CDR1 and CDR2 are MNHEY and SVGAGI. The length of the CDR3 is 14 residues. V lost 5 bases and J 3 bases, leaving 12 bases between the germline ends. CDR3 sequence: CASSLTLVTDTQYF. CDR3 coding DNA: TGTGCCAGCAGTCTGACTCTGGTAACAGATACGCAGTATTTT.

The chain uses TRBV7-9 and TRBJ1-2; possible D gene TRBD1, 6 bases. The ends were cut back, 2 bases at V and 4 bases at J, with 17 bases in the middle. The CDR3 sequence is 16 residues long. CDR1 and CDR2 (germline): SEHNR, FQNEAQ (reference sequence). The CDR3 DNA sequence: TGTGCCAGCAGCTTATTATCTGCGGACAGCACCTATGGCTACACCTTC. Translated, it gives CASSLLSADSTYGYTF.

The chain carries TRBV7-2 and TRBJ2-3; TRBD2 might be the D (7 bases). This CDR3 has 13 amino acids. Trimming removed 6 bases at V and 6 bases at J, with 13 bases between. Germline CDR1 is SGHTA and CDR2 is FQGNSA. Written as DNA, the CDR3 is TGTGCCAGCAGATCCGGGGGGCGGGATACGCAGTATTTT. Its protein is CASRSGGRDTQYF.

The chain employs TRBV10-3 and TRBJ2-7, with 10 positions matching TRBD2. Per the germline V gene, CDR1 is ENHRY and CDR2 is SYGVKD. V dropped 5 bases and J dropped 0; count of bases not matched to a gene: 10. The CDR3 is made up of 17 amino acids. Here the CDR3 DNA reads TGTGCCATCAGTCCCGGGACTAGCGTGGTCAGCTCCTACGAGCAGTACTTC. Protein sequence: CAISPGTSVVSSYEQYF.

The rearrangement links TRBV7-3 to TRBJ1-1; D remains unclear. Trimming stripped 5 bases from V and 1 base from J, with 8 bases between. CDR1 and CDR2 from the germline V gene are SGHTA and FQGTGA. The CDR3 is 13 residues long. The CDR3 region has the DNA TGTGCCAGCAGCCGGGGTGCGAACACTGAAGCTTTCTTT. Protein sequence: CASSRGANTEAFF. The complete variable domain, with remaining parts taken from reference TRBV7-3 and TRBJ1-1, reads GAGVSQTPSNKVTEKGKYVELRCDPISGHTALYWYRQSLGQGPEFLIYFQGTGAADDSGLPNDRFFAVRPEGSVSTLKIQRTERGDSAVYLCASSRGANTEAFFGQGTRLTVV.

The rearrangement uses TRBV6-5 and TRBJ2-7; D is unresolved. CDR1 MNHEY and CDR2 SVGAGI come from the germline V gene. The CDR3 covers 15 residues. V shed 0 bases and J shed 0 bases, with 9 bases lying between them. CDR3 nucleotide sequence: TGTGCCAGCAGTTACTCGCCGCTAAACTCCTACGAGCAGTACTTC. It codes for CASSYSPLNSYEQYF.

The chain joins TRBV5-4 to TRBJ1-2, with TRBD1 identical over 8 bases. Trimming at V came to 4 bases and at J to 6 bases, leaving 8 bases not matched to a gene. Germline CDR1 and CDR2: SGHNT and YYREEE (reference sequence). This CDR3 comprises 14 residues. The DNA of the CDR3 is TGTGCCAGCAGCCGACAGACAGGGGAGCATGGCTACACCTTC. Translated, it gives CASSRQTGEHGYTF.

The gene calls are TRBV5-1 and TRBJ2-7; D not certain. Trimming cost V 1 base and J 1 base, with 3 bases left between them. This CDR3 has 12 residues. Germline CDR1 and CDR2: SGHRS and YFSETQ. CDR3 amino acids: CASSLRSYEQYF. The DNA for the CDR3 is TGCGCCAGCAGCTTGCGGTCCTACGAGCAGTACTTC.

V usage is TRBV5-1 and J usage is TRBJ2-7; tentatively, D is TRBD2 (6 bases). Germline V CDR1 and CDR2: SGHRS, YFSETQ. This CDR3 is built from 15 residues. V was shortened by 0 bases and J by 4 bases, with 14 bases between the two germline ends. The CDR3 reads CASSLGATGGYEQYF. DNA for the CDR3: TGCGCCAGCAGCTTGGGTGCGACCGGGGGTTACGAGCAGTACTTC.

J is TRBJ1-6 and V is TRBV27; 7 bases align to TRBD1. The CDR3 totals 13 residues. V dropped 6 bases and J dropped 14; count of bases not matched to a gene: 10. The germline V gene encodes CDR1 MNHEY and CDR2 SMNVEV (reference sequence). The CDR3 sequence is CASRLWATGALHF. The CDR3 nucleotides are TGTGCCAGCAGACTATGGGCAACAGGGGCCCTCCACTTT.